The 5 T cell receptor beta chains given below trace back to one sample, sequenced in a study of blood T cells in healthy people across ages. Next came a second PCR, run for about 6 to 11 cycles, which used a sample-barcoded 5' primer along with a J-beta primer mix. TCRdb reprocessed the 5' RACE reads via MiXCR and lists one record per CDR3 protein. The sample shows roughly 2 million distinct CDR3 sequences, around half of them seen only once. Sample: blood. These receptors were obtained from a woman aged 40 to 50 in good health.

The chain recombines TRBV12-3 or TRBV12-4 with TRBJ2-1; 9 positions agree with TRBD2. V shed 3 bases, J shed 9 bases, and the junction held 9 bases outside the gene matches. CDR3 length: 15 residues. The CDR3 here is CASSFWLAGIGEQFF. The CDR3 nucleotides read TGTGCCAGCAGTTTTTGGCTAGCGGGGATCGGTGAGCAGTTCTTC.

In DNA, the CDR3 is TGTGCCATTGCGGGACAGGGGGGAGGCGAGCAGTACTTC. Its translation is CAIAGQGGGEQYF. The chain employs TRBV10-3 and TRBJ2-4; 11 bases agree with TRBD1. The DNA matches TRBJ2-7 better at its end, which makes the J call doubtful. The germline V gene encodes CDR1 ENHRY and CDR2 SYGVKD. This CDR3 is built from 13 residues.

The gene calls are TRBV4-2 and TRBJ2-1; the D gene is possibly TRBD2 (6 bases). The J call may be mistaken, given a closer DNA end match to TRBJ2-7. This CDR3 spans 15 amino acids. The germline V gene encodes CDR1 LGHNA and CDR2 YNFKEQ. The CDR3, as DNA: TGTGCCAGCAGCCAAAGGCGGGGCTCCTACAATGAGCAGTACTTC. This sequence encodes CASSQRRGSYNEQYF.

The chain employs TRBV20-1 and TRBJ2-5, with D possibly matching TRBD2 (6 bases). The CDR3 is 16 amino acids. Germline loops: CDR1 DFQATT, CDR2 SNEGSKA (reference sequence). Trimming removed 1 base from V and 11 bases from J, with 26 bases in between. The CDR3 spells CSARVRTGTPNYKQYF. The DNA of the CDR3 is TGCAGTGCTAGAGTTCGGACCGGGACTCCGAACTACAAGCAGTACTTC.

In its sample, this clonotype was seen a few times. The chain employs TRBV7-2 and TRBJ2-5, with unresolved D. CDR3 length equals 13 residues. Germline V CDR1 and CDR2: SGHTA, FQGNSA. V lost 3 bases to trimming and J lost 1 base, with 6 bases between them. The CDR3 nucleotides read TGTGCCAGCAGCTTTTTTAGCCAAGAGACCCAGTACTTC. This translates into CASSFFSQETQYF. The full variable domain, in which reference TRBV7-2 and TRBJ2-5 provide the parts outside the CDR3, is GAGVSQSPSNKVTEKGKDVELRCDPISGHTALYWYRQSLGQGLEFLIYFQGNSAPDKSGLPSDRFSAERTGGSVSTLTIQRTQQEDSAVYLCASSFFSQETQYFGPGTRLLVL.